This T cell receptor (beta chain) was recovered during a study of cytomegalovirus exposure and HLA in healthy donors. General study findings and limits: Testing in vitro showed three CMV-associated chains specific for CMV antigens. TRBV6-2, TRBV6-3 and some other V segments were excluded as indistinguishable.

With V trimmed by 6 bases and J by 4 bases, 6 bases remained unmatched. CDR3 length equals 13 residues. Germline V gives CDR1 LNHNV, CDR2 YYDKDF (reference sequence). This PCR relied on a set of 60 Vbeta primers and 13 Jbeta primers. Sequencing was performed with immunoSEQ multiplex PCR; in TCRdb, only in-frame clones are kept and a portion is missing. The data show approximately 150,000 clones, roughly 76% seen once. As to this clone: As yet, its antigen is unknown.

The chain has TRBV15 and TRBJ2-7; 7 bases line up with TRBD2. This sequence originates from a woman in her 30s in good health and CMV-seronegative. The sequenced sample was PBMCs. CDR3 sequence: CATSGRGEYEQYF. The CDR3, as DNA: TGTGCCACCAGTGGGAGGGGAGAATACGAGCAGTACTTC.